What follows describes a single T cell receptor beta chain. Its antigen remains unknown. The germline V gene has CDR1 SGDLS and CDR2 YYNGEE. The CDR3 is 13 amino acids. V was pared by 0 bases and J by 0 bases, with 3 bases between. The data were produced by immunoSEQ multiplex PCR, yet TCRdb's version contains in-frame clones alone and is incomplete. In the table there are approximately 110,000 clones, roughly 89% of which are singletons. The data belong to a study of T cell responses to AZD1222 COVID-19 vaccine. Study-wide findings and caveats: Spike-specific TCR breadth and depth rose after two AZD1222 doses. CD4 TCRs linked to vaccination spanned spike, dominating at 160-218 and 743-854.

The TCR sequence derives from an adult who received the AZD1222 COVID-19 vaccine. The specimen comprised peripheral blood, sampled 28 days after the second AZD1222 dose. This chain uses TRBV9 with TRBJ1-1; no clear D gene. The CDR3 spells CASSVAMNTEAFF. As DNA, the CDR3 is TGTGCCAGCAGCGTAGCGATGAACACTGAAGCTTTCTTT. Full variable domain (missing parts from reference TRBV9 and TRBJ1-1): DSGVTQTPKHLITATGQRVTLRCSPRSGDLSVYWYQQSLDQGLQFLIQYYNGEERAKGNILERFSAQQFPDLHSELNLSSLELGDSALYFCASSVAMNTEAFFGQGTRLTVV.